This is a list of T cell receptor beta chains from one sample in a study of T cell changes during pregnancy in multiple sclerosis. Assay used: immunoSEQ multiplex PCR; TCRdb lists only in-frame clones, some missing. The repertoire holds some 62,000 clones, with around 93% as singletons. Sequencing was performed on peripheral blood, taken in the second trimester of pregnancy. Receptors were obtained from a female donor in good health, enrolled as a control in a pregnancy study. CDR3s include the opening cysteine and the closing phenylalanine or tryptophan. Each record gives: CDR3 protein, CDR3 DNA, clone size, J gene, D gene, V gene. A D gene is named only where the DNA matches it firmly. Clone size is stated in some rows and not others, as once, few, many or a class when expanded.

CASSQAYGLTSGSVPFF,TGTGCCAGCAGCCAAGCCTACGGGCTTACTAGCGGGAGTGTTCCGTTCTTC,.,TRBJ2-1,TRBD2,TRBV4-2
CAVPVRQFLAKNIQYF,TGTGCCGTTCCGGTAAGACAGTTTCTAGCCAAAAACATTCAGTACTTC,.,TRBJ2-4,.,TRBV6-6
CSVAGANEQFF,TGCAGTGTGGCGGGAGCCAATGAGCAGTTCTTC,.,TRBJ2-1,TRBD2,TRBV20-1
CASSPGTGKGSPLHF,TGTGCCAGCAGCCCCGGGACAGGGAAGGGTTCACCCCTCCACTTT,once,TRBJ1-6,TRBD1,TRBV6-6
CASSVAGLSYNEQFF,TGTGCCAGCAGCGTAGCGGGGTTATCCTACAATGAGCAGTTCTTC,.,TRBJ2-1,.,TRBV9
CASSTPYLGGYTF,TGTGCCAGCAGTACACCTTACCTCGGGGGCTACACCTTC,once,TRBJ1-2,.,TRBV27
CAISSTGTIRLAGSNEQFF,TGTGCCATCAGCTCGACAGGGACGATTAGACTAGCGGGATCCAATGAGCAGTTCTTC,.,TRBJ2-1,TRBD2,TRBV10-3
CATPVTSGGDEQFF,TGTGCCACCCCGGTAACTAGCGGGGGAGATGAGCAGTTCTTC,once,TRBJ2-1,TRBD2,TRBV7-9
CASSGLGYNEQFF,TGTGCCAGCAGTGGACTAGGCTACAATGAGCAGTTCTTC,.,TRBJ2-1,TRBD2,TRBV27
CASRVRGASYEQYF,TGCGCCAGCAGGGTCAGGGGCGCATCCTACGAGCAGTACTTC,.,TRBJ2-7,.,TRBV5-1
CASSLARGSYNEQFF,TGTGCCAGCAGCTTAGCCCGGGGATCCTACAATGAGCAGTTCTTC,few,TRBJ2-1,.,TRBV7-2
CASTSASGGQETQYF,TGTGCCAGCACTTCAGCTAGCGGGGGCCAAGAGACCCAGTACTTC,.,TRBJ2-5,TRBD2,TRBV6-1
CASGTASGSSYNEQFF,TGTGCCAGCGGGACTGCTAGCGGCAGCTCCTACAATGAGCAGTTCTTC,.,TRBJ2-1,TRBD2,TRBV2
CASSPTTGRPYEQYF,TGTGCCAGCAGCCCGACGACAGGGAGGCCCTACGAGCAGTACTTC,.,TRBJ2-7,.,TRBV28
CASSLAQDTEAFF,TGCGCCAGCAGCTTGGCCCAGGATACTGAAGCTTTCTTT,.,TRBJ1-1,.,TRBV5-1
CAWIRGQAHGYGYTF,TGTGCCTGGATCAGGGGGCAGGCCCATGGCTATGGCTACACCTTC,.,TRBJ1-2,TRBD1,TRBV30
CASSMDGDYGYTF,TGCGCCAGCAGCATGGACGGGGACTATGGCTACACCTTC,.,TRBJ1-2,.,TRBV5-1
CASSSGTAAGGLAGYTF,TGTGCCAGCAGTTCGGGGACTGCCGCTGGGGGTCTTGCTGGCTACACCTTC,.,TRBJ1-2,.,TRBV9
CASSLGGVNTEAFF,TGTGCCAGCAGCCTTGGGGGGGTGAACACTGAAGCTTTCTTT,.,TRBJ1-1,.,TRBV13
CATSRLTGRSPYEQYF,TGTGCCACCAGCAGACTGACAGGGAGATCACCCTACGAGCAGTACTTC,.,TRBJ2-7,TRBD1,TRBV15
CAWSVGGEYGYTF,TGTGCCTGGAGTGTAGGGGGGGAATATGGCTACACCTTC,.,TRBJ1-2,.,TRBV30
CASSHGVGGRAGNEQFF,TGCGCCAGCAGCCATGGCGTTGGCGGGAGGGCCGGGAATGAGCAGTTCTTC,.,TRBJ2-1,TRBD2,TRBV4-3
CASSGTGDEQFF,TGTGCCAGCAGCGGAACAGGGGATGAGCAGTTCTTC,once,TRBJ2-1,TRBD1,TRBV9
CASSKGLAEDETQYF,TGTGCCAGCAGTAAAGGACTAGCGGAGGATGAGACCCAGTACTTC,.,TRBJ2-5,TRBD2,TRBV2
CASSRDWASTDTQYF,TGTGCCAGCAGCCGGGACTGGGCTAGCACAGATACGCAGTATTTT,.,TRBJ2-3,.,TRBV7-2
CSAPRVTAEYGYTF,TGCAGCGCCCCCCGAGTGACAGCTGAATATGGCTACACCTTC,.,TRBJ1-2,.,TRBV29-1
CASTNQADMNTEAFF,TGTGCCAGCACGAACCAGGCAGATATGAACACTGAAGCTTTCTTT,.,TRBJ1-1,.,TRBV18
CASSPGQGVSDTQYF,TGTGCCAGCAGTCCCGGACAGGGTGTTTCAGATACGCAGTATTTT,.,TRBJ2-3,TRBD1,TRBV6-6
CASSLTSGGETQYF,TGTGCCAGCAGCTTGACTAGCGGGGGAGAGACCCAGTACTTC,.,TRBJ2-5,TRBD2,TRBV5-6
CASSTTPGLASTDTQYF,TGTGCCAGCAGCACCACCCCGGGACTAGCTAGCACAGATACGCAGTATTTT,once,TRBJ2-3,TRBD2,TRBV7-2
CASSTGEWGYTF,TGTGCCAGCAGCACAGGAGAATGGGGCTACACCTTC,.,TRBJ1-2,.,TRBV5-6
CASSQGQDTDTQYF,TGCGCCAGCAGCCAAGGGCAGGACACAGATACGCAGTATTTT,.,TRBJ2-3,.,TRBV4-1
CASSLFVEETQYF,TGTGCCAGCAGCTTGTTCGTCGAAGAGACCCAGTACTTC,.,TRBJ2-5,.,TRBV7-9
CSADTDRSSTDTQYF,TGCAGCGCCGATACGGACAGGTCTAGCACAGATACGCAGTATTTT,once,TRBJ2-3,TRBD1,TRBV29-1
CAWSVTGYHTEAFF,TGTGCCTGGAGTGTAACAGGGTATCACACTGAAGCTTTCTTT,few,TRBJ1-1,.,TRBV30
CASSESSGGPEQFF,TGTGCCAGCAGTGAATCTAGCGGGGGACCCGAGCAGTTCTTC,.,TRBJ2-1,TRBD2,TRBV25-1
CASSLGSRGREDTQYF,TGTGCCAGCAGCTTGGGGAGCCGGGGGAGAGAAGATACGCAGTATTTT,.,TRBJ2-3,.,TRBV5-6
CASSPGQGVTEAFF,TGTGCCAGCAGTCCGGGACAGGGTGTCACTGAAGCTTTCTTT,.,TRBJ1-1,TRBD1,TRBV6-6
CASRGTGEGAASYNEQFF,TGTGCCAGCAGGGGGACGGGAGAGGGAGCGGCCTCCTACAATGAGCAGTTCTTC,.,TRBJ2-1,.,TRBV7-2
CASSEFRASGTDTQYF,TGTGCCAGCAGTGAATTCCGGGCTAGCGGCACAGATACGCAGTATTTT,.,TRBJ2-3,.,TRBV2
CAWSVGAGGPYEQYF,TGTGCCTGGAGTGTAGGAGCGGGGGGGCCCTACGAGCAGTACTTC,.,TRBJ2-7,TRBD2,TRBV30
CASSETDNYTF,TGCGCCAGCAGCGAAACAGACAACTACACCTTC,once,TRBJ1-2,.,TRBV5-1
CASSIGTVTDTQYF,TGTGCCAGCAGTATCGGGACAGTCACAGATACGCAGTATTTT,.,TRBJ2-3,TRBD1,TRBV27
CASSLQTISGNTIYF,TGTGCCAGCTCCCTTCAGACTATCTCTGGAAACACCATATATTTT,once,TRBJ1-3,.,TRBV18
CARSTQAVTDTQYF,TGTGCCAGAAGCACTCAGGCCGTTACAGATACGCAGTATTTT,.,TRBJ2-3,.,TRBV5-3
CASSEGIAGDVVEQFF,TGTGCCAGCAGTGAGGGGATAGCGGGAGATGTGGTTGAGCAGTTCTTC,.,TRBJ2-1,TRBD2,TRBV2
CAWTGLAGGNEQFF,TGTGCCTGGACGGGACTAGCGGGAGGTAATGAGCAGTTCTTC,.,TRBJ2-1,TRBD2,TRBV30
CASSIGVQGKRETQYF,TGTGCCAGTAGTATAGGGGTACAGGGAAAGAGAGAGACCCAGTACTTC,.,TRBJ2-5,.,TRBV19
CAISERGPQMNTEAFF,TGTGCCATCAGTGAGAGGGGGCCACAGATGAACACTGAAGCTTTCTTT,.,TRBJ1-1,TRBD1,TRBV10-3
CASSYPATNEKLFF,TGTGCCAGCAGTTACCCTGCAACTAATGAAAAACTGTTTTTT,.,TRBJ1-4,.,TRBV6-6
CASSSQGPSSGNTIYF,TGCGCCAGCAGCTCACAGGGACCCAGCTCTGGAAACACCATATATTTT,.,TRBJ1-3,.,TRBV5-1
CSGRTGETQYF,TGCAGCGGGCGGACTGGTGAGACCCAGTACTTC,.,TRBJ2-5,.,TRBV20-1
CASKTTGVGPNEQFF,TGTGCCAGCAAGACTACAGGGGTTGGCCCTAATGAGCAGTTCTTC,once,TRBJ2-1,.,TRBV21-1